One and the same sample provided the 26 T cell receptor beta chains below, sequenced in a study of cytomegalovirus exposure and HLA in healthy donors. The PCR employed 60 Vbeta primers together with 13 Jbeta primers. Profiling relied on immunoSEQ multiplex PCR, and the TCRdb table lists in-frame clones only, not all of them. Altogether 110,000 to 150,000 clones are present, roughly 71% being singletons, with the ten largest covering over 6%. Sequences were obtained from PBMCs. The receptors here all came from a man aged 25 to 40 in good health and CMV-seronegative.

This clone was counted a few times. The rearrangement joins TRBV7-3 to TRBJ2-7; TRBD1 matches at 12 bases. The CDR3 has 15 residues. Germline assignment: CDR1 SGHTA and CDR2 FQGTGA. V lost 4 bases to trimming and J lost 5 bases; unmatched junction nucleotides: 6. The CDR3 DNA follows: TGTGCCAGCAGCTCGGGACAGGGGGCAATTCACGAGCAGTACTTC. The encoded protein is CASSSGQGAIHEQYF.

The rearrangement uses TRBV25-1 and TRBJ2-1, with D possibly being TRBD2 (6 bases). This CDR3 comprises 15 residues. Trimming stripped 5 bases from V and 5 bases from J, with 16 bases between. CDR1 and CDR2 from the germline V gene are MGHDK and SYGVNS. The CDR3 nucleotides are TGTGCCAGCAGTAGATCCGGGACTGATGACAATGAGCAGTTCTTC. Amino acids: CASSRSGTDDNEQFF. The whole variable domain, filled in from reference TRBV25-1 and TRBJ2-1, reads EADIYQTPRYLVIGTGKKITLECSQTMGHDKMYWYQQDPGMELHLIHYSYGVNSTEKGDLSSESTVSRIRTEHFPLTLESARPSHTSQYLCASSRSGTDDNEQFFGPGTRLTVL.

The chain combines TRBV7-9 with TRBJ1-4; TRBD1 matches at 7 bases. This CDR3 comprises 17 residues. In germline, CDR1 is SEHNR, CDR2 FQNEAQ (reference sequence). V trimming: 5 bases; J trimming: 5 bases; junction bases outside the gene matches: 14. The CDR3 nucleotides read TGTGCCAGCAGCACGGACAGGAACAGCAGGTCAAATGAAAAACTGTTTTTT. It is translated as CASSTDRNSRSNEKLFF.

This clone was detected a few times. The chain is built from TRBV7-8 and TRBJ1-4, with TRBD1 matching over 7 bases. The CDR3 totals 14 residues. Germline CDR1 and CDR2: SGHVS and FQNEAQ. J lost 8 bases, V lost 5 bases, and 8 bases had no gene match. CDR3 residues: CASSRRPGGEKLFF. In DNA, the CDR3 is TGTGCCAGCAGCCGGAGGCCAGGGGGGGAAAAACTGTTTTTT.

The V and J genes are TRBV6-5 and TRBJ1-5; D is unresolved. From germline, CDR1 is MNHEY and CDR2 SVGAGI. The CDR3 runs 15 residues. The V gene lost 0 bases and the J gene lost 0 bases, with 6 bases spanning the gap. DNA for the CDR3: TGTGCCAGCAGTTACTCTGCCAGTAGCAATCAGCCCCAGCATTTT. Its translation: CASSYSASSNQPQHF.

This chain connects TRBV20-1 to TRBJ1-2; unclear D gene. The V gene lost 4 bases and the J gene lost 8 bases, with 8 bases spanning the gap. The CDR3 loop spans 10 amino acids. Germline V CDR1 and CDR2: DFQATT, SNEGSKA (reference sequence). The CDR3 is CSANQWGYTF. The CDR3 DNA reads as TGCAGTGCTAACCAGTGGGGCTACACCTTC.

To note about this clone: The same CDR3 is also encoded by other DNA sequences in this sample. The chain couples TRBV18 to TRBJ1-5, with D tentatively TRBD1 (5 bases). This CDR3 region has 14 residues. Germline CDR1 KGHSH, CDR2 LQKENI. Trimming pared 3 bases from V and 0 bases from J, leaving 6 bases between. As DNA, the CDR3 is TGTGCCAGCTCACCGGGGGGTAGCAATCAGCCCCAGCATTTT. Translation gives CASSPGGSNQPQHF. Supplemented by reference TRBV18 and TRBJ1-5, the full variable domain reads NAGVMQNPRHLVRRRGQEARLRCSPMKGHSHVYWYRQLPEEGLKFMVYLQKENIIDESGMPKERFSAEFPKEGPSILRIQQVVRGDSAAYFCASSPGGSNQPQHFGDGTRLSIL.

This clone has more than one count but fewer than ten. The gene calls are TRBV2 and TRBJ2-7, with a possible D match to TRBD1 (8 bases). This CDR3 comprises 15 residues. V shed 8 bases and J shed 0 bases, with 17 bases lying between them. Germline V CDR1 and CDR2: SNHLY, FYNNEI. The CDR3 spells CASGGDRMSSYEQYF. The CDR3 coding sequence is TGTGCCAGCGGGGGGGACAGGATGAGCTCCTACGAGCAGTACTTC.

The chain employs TRBV18 and TRBJ1-1, with D uncertain. V was trimmed by 6 bases and J by 0 bases, leaving 8 bases between them. The CDR3 runs 13 residues. CDR1 is KGHSH and CDR2 is LQKENI in the germline V gene. The CDR3, as DNA: TGTGCCAGCTCGGCGGATATGAACACTGAAGCTTTCTTT. It codes for CASSADMNTEAFF.

The rearrangement joins TRBV10-3 to TRBJ1-1; D is uncertain. Trimming took off 2 bases at V and 4 bases at J, with 11 bases between the two ends. The CDR3 contains 14 residues. Germline CDR1 and CDR2: ENHRY and SYGVKD. CDR3 residues: CAISENNGGTEAFF. The CDR3 coding sequence is TGTGCCATCAGTGAGAACAACGGAGGCACTGAAGCTTTCTTT.

V usage is TRBV28 and J usage is TRBJ2-5; D is unclear. This CDR3 has 12 residues. Germline V gene sequence: CDR1 MDHEN, CDR2 SYDVKM. V was cut by 2 bases and J by 5 bases, with 6 bases left in between. The CDR3: CASSLLRETQYF. The CDR3 DNA follows: TGTGCCAGCAGTTTACTCCGGGAGACCCAGTACTTC.

The gene calls are TRBV5-1 and TRBJ2-5, with 7 bases matching TRBD2. CDR3 length: 14 amino acids. V dropped 7 bases and J dropped 2; count of bases not matched to a gene: 8. The germline V gene has CDR1 SGHRS and CDR2 YFSETQ. The CDR3 DNA reads TGCGCCAGCTGCGAGGGAGGGGAACAAGAGACCCAGTACTTC. It codes for CASCEGGEQETQYF.

This clone was observed a few times. The chain combines TRBV28 with TRBJ1-1; D not resolved. V was pared by 6 bases and J by 4 bases, with 18 bases between. The CDR3 length is 15 residues. The V gene's germline CDR1 is MDHEN and CDR2 SYDVKM. The CDR3 loop is CASSLGGRVSTEAFF. The CDR3 DNA follows: TGTGCCAGCAGCCTGGGTGGGAGGGTTAGCACTGAAGCTTTCTTT. Supplemented by reference TRBV28 and TRBJ1-1, the full variable domain reads DVKVTQSSRYLVKRTGEKVFLECVQDMDHENMFWYRQDPGLGLRLIYFSYDVKMKEKGDIPEGYSVSREKKERFSLILESASTNQTSMYLCASSLGGRVSTEAFFGQGTRLTVV.

The chain combines TRBV9 with TRBJ1-2, with TRBD1 matching 7 bases. The J segment lost 6 bases and the V segment lost 6 bases, leaving 8 bases of the junction unmatched. Germline CDR1 and CDR2: SGDLS and YYNGEE. This CDR3 spans 13 amino acids. The DNA of the CDR3 is TGTGCCAGCAACGGACAGGAGGGGGATGGCTACACCTTC. Amino acid sequence: CASNGQEGDGYTF.

With regard to this clone: At the DNA level, this CDR3 is encoded by other sequences in the same sample as well. The V gene is TRBV10-1, the J gene TRBJ2-1, with D possibly matching TRBD2 (6 bases). Germline values: CDR1 WNHNN, CDR2 SYGVQD (reference sequence). The CDR3 length is 14 residues. Trimming took off 6 bases at V and 6 bases at J, with 15 bases between the two ends. CDR3 coding DNA: TGCGCCAGCAGCAGACTAGTAGGAGGCAATGAGCAGTTCTTC. Its protein is CASSRLVGGNEQFF.

The CDR3 spells CASSLGAGTGELFF. In DNA form, the CDR3 reads TGTGCCAGCAGCTTAGGAGCAGGCACCGGGGAGCTGTTTTTT. The gene calls are TRBV7-2 and TRBJ2-2; D not resolved. Germline-derived CDR1 and CDR2 are SGHTA and FQGNSA. V was cut by 1 base and J by 4 bases, with 7 bases left in between. This CDR3 region has 14 residues.

The V call is TRBV10-3, the J call TRBJ2-1; TRBD1 agrees at 7 bases. There are 12 residues in the CDR3. Germline lookup yields CDR1 ENHRY and CDR2 SYGVKD. The V and J ends lost 10 bases and 6 bases, in that order; junction bases with no gene match: 6. The CDR3 region has the DNA TGTGCCAGTGGGACAGATCCCAATGAGCAGTTCTTC. It codes for CASGTDPNEQFF.

Concerning this clone: At one end, the junction sequence differs from germline, possibly due to a read error. This chain uses TRBV19 with TRBJ1-1; D unresolved. Per the germline V gene, CDR1 is LNHDA and CDR2 is SQIVND (reference sequence). The CDR3 spans 13 residues. The CDR3: CASSIGRPTEVFF. Here the CDR3 DNA reads TGTGCCAGTAGTATAGGCAGGCCCACTGAAGTTTTCTTT.

This clone was detected only a few times. The chain is built from TRBV7-8 and TRBJ2-1; 8 positions match TRBD2. Trimming at V came to 1 base and at J to 8 bases, leaving 7 bases not matched to a gene. The CDR3 is 15 residues long. CDR1 SGHVS and CDR2 FQNEAQ come from the germline V gene. CDR3 in amino acids: CASSLVGGAVDEQFF. DNA for the CDR3: TGTGCCAGCAGCTTAGTCGGGGGGGCCGTTGATGAGCAGTTCTTC.

The gene calls are TRBV6-5 and TRBJ1-1; TRBD1 is a possible D gene (5 bases). This CDR3 contains 13 residues. The ends were cut back, 6 bases at V and 0 bases at J, with 8 bases in the middle. The germline V gene encodes CDR1 MNHEY and CDR2 SVGAGI. For the CDR3, the DNA is TGTGCCAGCAGGAGACAGTTGAACACTGAAGCTTTCTTT. Protein: CASRRQLNTEAFF.

V is TRBV5-6 and J is TRBJ2-5; 7 nucleotides align to TRBD1. CDR1 SGHDT and CDR2 YYEEEE come from the germline V gene. J was trimmed by 1 base and V by 0 bases; bases with no gene match: 6. This CDR3 has 16 residues. In nucleotides, the CDR3 is TGTGCCAGCAGCTTGGCTATCCGACAGGGCCAAGAGACCCAGTACTTC. Its protein is CASSLAIRQGQETQYF.

The rearrangement uses TRBV2 and TRBJ1-5, with D uncertain. V dropped 6 bases and J dropped 4 bases, with 7 bases sitting between them. The CDR3 length is 12 residues. Germline V gene data show CDR1 as SNHLY and CDR2 as FYNNEI. The chain's CDR3 is CASSVLNQPQHF. In DNA, the CDR3 is TGTGCCAGCAGCGTACTTAATCAGCCCCAGCATTTT. The entire variable domain, with the rest obtained from reference TRBV2 and TRBJ1-5, is as follows: EPEVTQTPSHQVTQMGQEVILRCVPISNHLYFYWYRQILGQKVEFLVSFYNNEISEKSEIFDDQFSVERPDGSNFTLKIRSTKLEDSAMYFCASSVLNQPQHFGDGTRLSIL.

This clone was counted once. This chain joins TRBV30 and TRBJ1-2; D not certain. The V gene's germline CDR1 is GTSNPN and CDR2 SVGIG (reference sequence). The CDR3 runs to 12 residues. The V end was cut by 2 bases, the J end by 7 bases, with 11 bases between. CDR3 protein: CAWSKYAAGYTF. In nucleotides, the CDR3 is TGTGCCTGGAGTAAATATGCGGCTGGCTACACCTTC. Filled out from reference TRBV30 and TRBJ1-2, the complete variable domain reads SQTIHQWPATLVQPVGSPLSLECTVEGTSNPNLYWYRQAAGRGLQLLFYSVGIGQISSEVPQNLSASRPQDRQFILSSKKLLLSDSGFYLCAWSKYAAGYTFGSGTRLTVV.

This chain connects TRBV18 to TRBJ2-3, with TRBD2 matching over 15 bases. This CDR3 contains 17 residues. Germline V gene data show CDR1 as KGHSH and CDR2 as LQKENI. The J segment lost 0 bases and the V segment lost 2 bases, leaving 0 bases of the junction unmatched. CDR3 residues: CASSPGLAGGSTDTQYF. CDR3 coding DNA: TGTGCCAGCTCACCAGGACTAGCGGGGGGGAGCACAGATACGCAGTATTTT.

V gene TRBV2 combines with J gene TRBJ2-7, with 9 positions matching TRBD1. The V segment lost 5 bases and the J segment 6 bases; nucleotides outside the gene matches: 5. The CDR3 has 13 amino acids. CDR1 is SNHLY and CDR2 is FYNNEI in the germline V gene. The CDR3: CASSYGTGREQYF. CDR3 coding DNA: TGTGCCAGCAGTTATGGGACAGGGCGCGAGCAGTACTTC.

This chain links TRBV4-1 with TRBJ2-1, with 13 bases identical to TRBD2. The CDR3 length is 16 residues. CDR1 and CDR2 (germline): MGHRA, YSYEKL. V trimming: 2 bases; J trimming: 5 bases; junction bases outside the gene matches: 3. The CDR3 reads CASSQRTSGSNNEQFF. CDR3 DNA sequence: TGCGCCAGCAGCCAACGGACTAGCGGGAGTAACAATGAGCAGTTCTTC.